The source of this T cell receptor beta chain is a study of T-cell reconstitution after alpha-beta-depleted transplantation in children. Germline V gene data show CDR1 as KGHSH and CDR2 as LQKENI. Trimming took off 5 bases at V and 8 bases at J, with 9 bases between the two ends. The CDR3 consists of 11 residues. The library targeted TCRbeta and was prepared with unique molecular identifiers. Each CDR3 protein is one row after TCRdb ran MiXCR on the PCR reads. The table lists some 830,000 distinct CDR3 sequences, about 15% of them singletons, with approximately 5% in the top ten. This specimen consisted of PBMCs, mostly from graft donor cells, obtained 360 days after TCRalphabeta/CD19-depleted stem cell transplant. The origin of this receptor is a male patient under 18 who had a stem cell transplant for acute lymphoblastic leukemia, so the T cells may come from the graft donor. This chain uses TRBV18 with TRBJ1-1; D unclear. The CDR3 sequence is CASSDISEAFF. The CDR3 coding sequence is TGTGCCAGCTCAGACATCTCGGAAGCTTTCTTT.